The 27 T cell receptor beta chains reported below all come from one sample, sequenced in a study of identical twins. One entry per CDR3 protein, called by TCRdb with MiXCR from the 5' RACE reads. The sample has around 1.7 million distinct CDR3 sequences, about 32% seen once; the top ten hold around 0.25%. Sequencing was carried out using cord blood. These receptor sequences come from a newborn girl in good health.

The chain uses TRBV30 and TRBJ2-5; perhaps TRBD1 as D (6 bases). The CDR3 length is 11 residues. Germline loops: CDR1 GTSNPN, CDR2 SVGIG (reference sequence). Trimming pared 1 base from V and 12 bases from J, leaving 12 bases between. The CDR3 reads CAWSALDREYF. The CDR3 nucleotides read TGTGCCTGGAGTGCCTTGGACAGAGAGTACTTC.

The DNA for the CDR3 is TGTGCCACCAGCAGAGGGTGGGGGTCCGGGGAGCTGTTTTTT. This encodes CATSRGWGSGELFF. The chain carries TRBV15 and TRBJ2-2, with D perhaps given as TRBD1 or TRBD2 (5 bases each). Germline V gene lookup returns CDR1 LNHNV and CDR2 YYDKDF (reference sequence). V lost 1 base to trimming and J lost 6 bases, with 9 bases between them. The CDR3 runs to 14 residues.

V gene TRBV9 combines with J gene TRBJ2-2, with D possibly matching TRBD2 (5 bases). This CDR3 region has 14 residues. V lost 1 base to trimming and J lost 4 bases, with 8 bases between them. The germline gives CDR1 SGDLS, CDR2 YYNGEE. The CDR3 bases are TGTGCCAGCAGCGTACTGGGGAGCACCGGGGAGCTGTTTTTT. It encodes CASSVLGSTGELFF.

The sample holds a few counts of this clonotype. J is TRBJ2-3 and V is TRBV4-2, with a weak D call TRBD1 (5 bases). V lost 4 bases and J 2 bases, leaving 10 bases between the germline ends. Germline assignment: CDR1 LGHNA and CDR2 YNFKEQ. The CDR3 sequence is 14 residues long. CDR3 amino acids: CASSPQGDTDTQYF. For the CDR3, the DNA is TGTGCCAGCAGCCCCCAGGGTGACACAGATACGCAGTATTTT.

The chain employs TRBV5-1 and TRBJ1-1; 8 nucleotides line up with TRBD1. Trimming removed 4 bases from V and 1 base from J; junction bases left unmatched: 6. The CDR3 contains 15 residues. Germline CDR1 is SGHRS and CDR2 is YFSETQ. The CDR3 DNA reads TGCGCCAGCAGCCGACCGGGACAGGAGAACACTGAAGCTTTCTTT. Translating gives CASSRPGQENTEAFF.

At least ten counts were recorded for this clonotype. A single base separates this from a much larger clone, so it may be a read error. The V gene is TRBV27, the J gene TRBJ2-7; TRBD1 aligns across 9 bases. There are 14 residues in the CDR3. Per germline, CDR1 MNHEY and CDR2 SMNVEV (reference sequence). Trimming removed 2 bases from V and 3 bases from J; junction bases left unmatched: 2. The CDR3: CASSLMTGGYEQYF. CDR3 bases: TGTGCCAGCAGTTTAATGACAGGGGGCTACGAGCAGTACTTC.

About this clonotype itself: This could be a read error, since a much larger clone is one nucleotide away. The V gene is TRBV29-1, the J gene TRBJ2-7, with D possibly being TRBD1 or TRBD2 (5 bases each). CDR3 length equals 16 residues. V was pared by 1 base and J by 5 bases, with 21 bases between. The germline CDR1 and CDR2 sequences are SQVTM and ANQGSEA. The chain's CDR3 is CSVEGFNGASANEQYF. The CDR3 nucleotides are TGCAGCGTTGAAGGTTTCAACGGGGCCTCCGCCAACGAGCAGTACTTC.

This clonotype was counted at least ten times. The chain joins TRBV6-6 to TRBJ2-1; D ambiguous. Germline V gene lookup returns CDR1 MNHNY and CDR2 SVGAGI (reference sequence). Deletions cut 5 bases from V and 5 bases from J, with 7 bases between. This CDR3 has 12 residues. CDR3 region: CASSPRHNEQFF. In DNA, the CDR3 is TGTGCCAGCAGTCCCCGACACAATGAGCAGTTCTTC.

This clonotype was seen only a few times. This chain connects TRBV11-2 to TRBJ1-1; tentative D call: TRBD1 (6 bases). Trimming stripped 0 bases from V and 0 bases from J, with 8 bases between. The germline V gene encodes CDR1 SGHAT and CDR2 FQNNGV. This CDR3 comprises 15 residues. CDR3: CASSLEGAVNTEAFF. The DNA of the CDR3 is TGTGCCAGCAGCTTAGAGGGGGCGGTGAACACTGAAGCTTTCTTT.

V gene TRBV19 combines with J gene TRBJ2-7; 7 bases agree with TRBD2. The J call may be faulty, since TRBJ2-4 better matches the DNA end. The CDR3 consists of 17 residues. Germline lookup yields CDR1 LNHDA and CDR2 SQIVND (reference sequence). The CDR3 sequence is CASSIDQPAGLQNIQYF. The DNA for the CDR3 is TGTGCCAGTAGTATAGATCAGCCAGCGGGGCTCCAAAACATTCAGTACTTC.

V is TRBV5-5 and J is TRBJ2-3; TRBD2 matches 7 bases. CDR3 length: 16 amino acids. Per germline, CDR1 SGHKS and CDR2 YYEKEE (reference sequence). The V segment lost 0 bases and the J segment 6 bases; nucleotides outside the gene matches: 10. In DNA, the CDR3 is TGTGCCAGCAGCTTGGCCCGACTAGCCTCTGCCGATACGCAGTATTTT. Protein sequence: CASSLARLASADTQYF.

The rearrangement joins TRBV2 to TRBJ1-1; D remains unclear. The V gene's germline CDR1 is SNHLY and CDR2 FYNNEI. Trimming stripped 4 bases from V and 0 bases from J, with 9 bases between. CDR3 length: 14 amino acids. The DNA for the CDR3 is TGTGCCAGCAGTGGATATCGGATGAACACTGAAGCTTTCTTT. Its protein product is CASSGYRMNTEAFF.

The chain combines TRBV3-1 with TRBJ2-7; 8 nucleotides align to TRBD2. CDR3 size: 14 residues. Germline trimming cut 1 base from V and 3 bases from J; bases unmatched to any gene: 2. Germline CDR1 LGHDT, CDR2 YNNKEL (reference sequence). The CDR3 sequence is CASSQAGLVYEQYF. Here the CDR3 DNA reads TGTGCCAGCAGCCAAGCGGGACTAGTCTACGAGCAGTACTTC.

This clonotype showed up just a few times. The chain recombines TRBV20-1 with TRBJ1-5; D might be TRBD1 (6 bases). V was shortened by 4 bases and J by 5 bases, with 12 bases between the two germline ends. CDR3 length: 13 residues. Germline CDR1 DFQATT, CDR2 SNEGSKA (reference sequence). CDR3 nucleotide sequence: TGCAGTGCTAAAGAACAGGGTCATCAGCCCCAGCATTTT. Its translation is CSAKEQGHQPQHF.

This clonotype was found a few times. The chain carries TRBV3-1 and TRBJ2-7; 9 bases align to TRBD2. The germline V gene encodes CDR1 LGHDT and CDR2 YNNKEL (reference sequence). This CDR3 comprises 15 residues. The V gene end was trimmed by 3 bases and the J gene end by 2 bases; junction bases not matched to a gene: 5. The CDR3 here is CASSQVGGGAYEQYF. DNA for the CDR3: TGTGCCAGCAGCCAGGTTGGCGGGGGGGCCTACGAGCAGTACTTC.

J is TRBJ1-3 and V is TRBV29-1; TRBD1 aligns across 8 bases. The CDR3 sequence is 15 residues long. Germline trimming cut 2 bases from V and 2 bases from J; bases unmatched to any gene: 5. The germline CDR1 and CDR2 sequences are SQVTM and ANQGSEA. The CDR3 region is CSVENRGGAGNTIYF. DNA for the CDR3: TGCAGCGTTGAAAACAGGGGGGGCGCTGGAAACACCATATATTTT. Variable domain in full (rest from reference TRBV29-1 and TRBJ1-3): SAVISQKPSRDICQRGTSLTIQCQVDSQVTMMFWYRQQPGQSLTLIATANQGSEATYESGFVIDKFPISRPNLTFSTLTVSNMSPEDSSIYLCSVENRGGAGNTIYFGEGSWLTVV.

This clonotype was seen only once. V gene TRBV5-1 combines with J gene TRBJ2-1, with 7 positions matching TRBD2. The CDR3 spans 15 residues. The germline gives CDR1 SGHRS, CDR2 YFSETQ. V was pared by 0 bases and J by 8 bases, with 8 bases of the junction left unmatched. CDR3 DNA sequence: TGCGCCAGCAGCTTGGGCAGCGGGGAGGTTGATGAGCAGTTCTTC. Protein: CASSLGSGEVDEQFF.

The chain couples TRBV5-1 to TRBJ2-2; 7 bases fit TRBD2. Trimming removed 5 bases from V and 6 bases from J; junction bases left unmatched: 10. The CDR3 length is 15 residues. Germline V gene lookup returns CDR1 SGHRS and CDR2 YFSETQ. CDR3 protein: CASRTLIAGAGELFF. The CDR3 coding sequence is TGCGCCAGCAGGACCCTCATCGCGGGGGCCGGGGAGCTGTTTTTT.

The V and J genes are TRBV12-3 or TRBV12-4 and TRBJ2-1, with D possibly TRBD1 on 5 matching bases. V was clipped by 6 bases and J by 15 bases, with 15 bases between them. The CDR3 is 11 residues long. DNA of the CDR3: TGTGCCAGCAGCCTAGGGCAGGGATGGTTCTTC. Its protein is CASSLGQGWFF.

The chain recombines TRBV29-1 with TRBJ2-2; unclear D gene. The V and J ends lost 5 bases and 1 base respectively, with 2 bases between them. CDR3 size: 11 residues. Germline assignment: CDR1 SQVTM and CDR2 ANQGSEA. The CDR3 protein is CSVMNTGELFF. The CDR3 nucleotides are TGCAGCGTTATGAACACCGGGGAGCTGTTTTTT.

This clonotype was seen a handful of times. The gene calls are TRBV4-2 and TRBJ2-2, with TRBD2 matching 13 bases. CDR3 length: 18 amino acids. The V gene's germline CDR1 is LGHNA and CDR2 YNFKEQ. With 1 base clipped from V and 4 bases from J, the junction kept 6 bases outside the gene matches. The CDR3 sequence is CASSQAPGLAGSTGELFF. DNA of the CDR3: TGTGCCAGCAGCCAAGCCCCGGGACTAGCGGGAAGCACCGGGGAGCTGTTTTTT.

The chain uses TRBV20-1 and TRBJ1-5; 8 positions match TRBD1. The CDR3 runs to 15 residues. The germline V gene encodes CDR1 DFQATT and CDR2 SNEGSKA (reference sequence). The J segment lost 1 base and the V segment lost 4 bases, leaving 6 bases of the junction unmatched. DNA for the CDR3: TGCAGTGCTACCTTGGACAGGGTCAGCAATCAGCCCCAGCATTTT. It is translated as CSATLDRVSNQPQHF.

This chain links TRBV6-6 with TRBJ1-6; no definite D call. From germline, CDR1 is MNHNY and CDR2 SVGAGI (reference sequence). The CDR3 is 9 residues long. Trimming shortened V by 8 bases and J by 10 bases, and 3 bases separated the two germline ends. The CDR3 DNA reads TGTGCCAGCGAGTCACCCCTCCACTTT. It codes for CASESPLHF.

V is TRBV20-1 and J is TRBJ2-3, with no clear D. CDR1 and CDR2 (germline): DFQATT, SNEGSKA (reference sequence). This CDR3 has 12 amino acids. Between the trimmed V and J ends, which lost 3 bases and 2 bases, there was a span of 6 bases. DNA for the CDR3: TGCAGTGCTAGCGGCCCCACAGATACGCAGTATTTT. Its translation is CSASGPTDTQYF.

This clonotype was seen a handful of times. In DNA, the CDR3 is TGCGCCAGCAGCGCTTCCGGGACAGGATTTTCCTACGAGCAGTACTTC. The encoded protein is CASSASGTGFSYEQYF. The V and J genes are TRBV5-1 and TRBJ2-7; TRBD1 matches 8 bases. The J segment lost 1 base and the V segment lost 4 bases, leaving 10 bases of the junction unmatched. The CDR3 runs 16 residues. CDR1 and CDR2 from the germline V gene are SGHRS and YFSETQ.

This chain uses TRBV6-6 with TRBJ1-1; D uncertain. Germline CDR1 reads MNHNY; CDR2 reads SVGAGI (reference sequence). Between the trimmed V and J ends, which lost 2 bases and 0 bases, there was a span of 13 bases. The CDR3 sequence is 16 residues long. The DNA for the CDR3 is TGTGCCAGCAGTTACGCCGGCAGTCTCATGAACACTGAAGCTTTCTTT. Translating it yields CASSYAGSLMNTEAFF.

This clonotype was seen more than once but under ten times. The chain recombines TRBV21-1 with TRBJ2-3. TRBV21-1 is a pseudogene segment. The CDR3 runs to 13 residues. The CDR3 protein is CASSDTRTDTQYF. The CDR3, as DNA: TGTGCCAGCAGCGACACTAGAACAGATACGCAGTATTTT.